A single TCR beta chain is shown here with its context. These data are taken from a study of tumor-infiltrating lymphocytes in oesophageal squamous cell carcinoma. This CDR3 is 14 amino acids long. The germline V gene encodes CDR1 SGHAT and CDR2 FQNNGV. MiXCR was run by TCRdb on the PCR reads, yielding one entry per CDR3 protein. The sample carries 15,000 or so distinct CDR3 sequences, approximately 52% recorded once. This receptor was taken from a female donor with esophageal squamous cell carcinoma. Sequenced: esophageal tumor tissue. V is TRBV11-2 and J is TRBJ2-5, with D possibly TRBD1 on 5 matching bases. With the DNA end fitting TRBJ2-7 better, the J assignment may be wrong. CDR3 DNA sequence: TGTGCCAGCAGCTTATCCCCAGGGTTCTACGAGCAGTACTTC. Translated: CASSLSPGFYEQYF.